This entry describes one T cell receptor beta chain. Its antigen is unknown. There are 13 residues in the CDR3. The germline V and J ends were trimmed by 4 bases and 3 bases, with 10 bases remaining between them. CDR1 is SGDLS and CDR2 is YYNGEE in the germline V gene. This entry belongs to a study of cytomegalovirus exposure and HLA in healthy donors. General study findings and limits: Most TCR sequences were seen very rarely across donors, but some public TCRs occurred in many. A later analysis reported that several of the most significant clusters appeared to be linked to common viral pathogens, among them Epstein-Barr virus. Associated with cytomegalovirus, according to the listing, were some 180 TCR beta chains. Available immune exposure information was restricted to CMV serostatus only.

Both 60 Vbeta primers and 13 Jbeta primers went into the PCR. The method was immunoSEQ multiplex PCR; TCRdb's version includes in-frame clones alone and lacks a portion of them. This table holds 110,000 to 150,000 clones. The clonotype originates from a male donor in good health and CMV-seronegative. V gene TRBV9 combines with J gene TRBJ1-1; D uncertain. The specimen was PBMCs. The CDR3: CASSPLPDTEAFF. The CDR3 DNA reads as TGTGCCAGCAGCCCCCTCCCCGACACTGAAGCTTTCTTT. The entire variable domain, with the rest obtained from reference TRBV9 and TRBJ1-1, is as follows: DSGVTQTPKHLITATGQRVTLRCSPRSGDLSVYWYQQSLDQGLQFLIQYYNGEERAKGNILERFSAQQFPDLHSELNLSSLELGDSALYFCASSPLPDTEAFFGQGTRLTVV.